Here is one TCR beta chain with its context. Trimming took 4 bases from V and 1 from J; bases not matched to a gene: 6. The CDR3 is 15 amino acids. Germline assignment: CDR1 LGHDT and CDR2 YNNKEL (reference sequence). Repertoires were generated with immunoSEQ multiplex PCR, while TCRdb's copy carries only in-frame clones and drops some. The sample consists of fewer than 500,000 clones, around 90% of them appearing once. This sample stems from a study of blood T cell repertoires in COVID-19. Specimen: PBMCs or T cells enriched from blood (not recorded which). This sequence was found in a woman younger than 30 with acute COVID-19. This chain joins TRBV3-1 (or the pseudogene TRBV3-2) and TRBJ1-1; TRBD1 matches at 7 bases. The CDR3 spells CASSPTGIENTEAFF. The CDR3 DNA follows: TGTGCCAGCAGCCCGACAGGGATCGAGAACACTGAAGCTTTCTTT.